The T cell receptor (beta chain) described here comes from a study of OX40 agonist ivuxolimab in advanced cancers. Study-level background: Males comprised 70% to 90% of the group, whose mean age was about 61 years (range 23 to 79). Study-wide points: At doses 0.1 to 3.0 mg/kg, CD4+ and CD8+ clones expanded.

The assay was immunoSEQ multiplex PCR, and TCRdb's table has in-frame clones only and misses some. The sample lists approximately 91,000 clones, roughly 87% occurring once. Germline assignment: CDR1 SGHRS and CDR2 YFSETQ. The ends lost 0 bases at V and 4 bases at J; junction bases unmatched: 2. The CDR3 sequence is 15 residues long. On this clone itself: Its antigen is not identified.

Here the sequenced sample was CD4+ or CD8+ T cells sorted from blood, taken in a trial of the OX40 agonist ivuxolimab. The sequence was collected from an adult with an advanced solid tumor such as melanoma, head and neck, liver or kidney cancer. The chain is built from TRBV5-1 and TRBJ2-5; 11 bases are shared with TRBD2. The CDR3 DNA is TGCGCCAGCAGCTTGGATGGGACTAGCGGAGAGACCCAGTACTTC. It translates to CASSLDGTSGETQYF.